Described below is a single TCR beta chain sequence and its context. This clone was recorded once. Its antigen is still unknown. Per-nucleotide qualities are absent, and no much larger clonotype sits a single base away. CD8 naive samples consisted of CD45RO-negative cells that were positively selected for CCR7, yielding a CD45RA+CCR7+ population without TemRA cells. The donors were healthy, HIV-negative adults with no recently reported acute infections or vaccinations. Every donor was a Caucasian adult living in Nashville, Tennessee, USA. Blood was obtained by leukapheresis, after which PBMCs were separated by Ficoll-Histopaque density gradient centrifugation and cryopreserved in liquid nitrogen vapor phase. Analytical flow cytometry was used to check the purity and quantity of every magnetically sorted T cell population. Genomic DNA was isolated from each sorted fraction and quantified by UV absorbance on a Nanodrop 2000c.

These data originate in a study of shared clonotypes between healthy human individuals (dated by TCRdb to between 2020 and 2021). Background for the entire study: A few men and a couple of women, aged 18 to 49 years, made up the cohort. For each donor, CD4 naive and CD4 memory were each run on three plates, CD8 naive on two plates, and CD8 memory on one plate. To estimate repertoire size and how much clonotypes are shared between individuals, the study performed deep sequencing of blood TCR repertoires from a handful of healthy adults. Libraries were prepared and TCR repertoires were sequenced by different laboratories using diverse techniques, in order to increase sequencing depth and limit assay-specific biases. Per donor, leukapheresis produced somewhere between about 0.9 and 9.5 billion PBMCs. The paper's findings and limits, for the study overall: Sampling was limited to blood, and TCR repertoires in tissue likely differ from TCR repertoires in blood. Based on pairwise subsampling, the degree of clonotype sharing among donors was expected to be affected by sequencing depth. Larger estimated clonotype richness was generally found for naive subsets than for memory subsets. The genetic and exposure-history diversity represented was limited by the small number of donors. Compared with non-shared clonotypes, clonotypes shared by all four sorted-subset donors had higher generation probabilities. Incomplete sequencing was indicated by rarefaction of sorted-subset datasets, despite the large sequencing depth. Across several donors, about 4.5% of naive CD4, 3% to 3.5% of naive CD8, around 2.5% of memory CD4, and around 0.4% of memory CD8 clonotypes were shared.

Using the deep immunoSEQ assay, TCR CDR3 regions were amplified from genomic DNA by multiplex PCR. For each cell subset, the extracted genomic DNA was distributed evenly across all wells of several immunoSEQ 96-well plates, and each plate served as one replicate. For sorted subsets, each replicate PCR was loaded with approximately 0.2 ug genomic DNA, equivalent to 30,000 or so T cell genomes. Purified libraries were measured with a Qubit 3.0 fluorometer, size-checked on a Bioanalyzer 2100, and measured again with the KAPA Library Quantification kit. A separate single-read 150-cycle Illumina NextSeq 550 flow cell was used to sequence each immunoSEQ 96-well plate. Per the authors' processing: Because only junctional sequences without quality scores were contained in the immunoSEQ output, filtering matching that applied to full-length reads could not be performed. Sequences were annotated with PyIR, a Python wrapper for IgBLAST v1.9, and V/J genes and CDR3 were assigned using IMGT germline references. Reads were filtered out if the reads had weak V/J assignments (E-value above 1e-6), no CDR3, stop codons, out-of-frame junctions, or ambiguous translated residues. V3J clonotypes were defined as sequences sharing an identical inferred V gene, J gene, and CDR3 amino acid sequence. The percentage overlap between two repertoires was calculated by dividing the number of shared unique clonotypes by the size of the smaller repertoire. Repertoire richness was assessed with RTK rarefaction, the Chao1 estimator, and Recon v2.1 estimates of unobserved clonotypes. OLGA was used to compute generation probabilities for all TCRbeta clonotypes that the gDNA method yielded from four donors. TCRdb mirrors the immuneACCESS table, restricted to in-frame sequences. Some clones are absent from its copies; in checked studies, under half trace to an unresolved V gene, and the reason for the others is unknown. D and trimming were read from the DNA, whereas the V and J calls and clone size are those reported in that table. Here the sample has under 600,000 clones; roughly 98% occur a single time. The biggest ten clones account for 0.3% of the sample.

This sequence was found in a man aged 30-40 years in good health. Sequencing was done on a sample of naive CD8+ T cells sorted from blood. In light of the paper, this sample's cell subset or site label describes: CD45RA+CCR7+.

For the CDR3, the sequence is CASSFAGAPDTQYF. The DNA sequence is as follows: TGTGCCAGCAGCTTCGCGGGAGCACCAGATACGCAGTATTTT. The chain links TRBV5-4 with TRBJ2-3; 7 bases in the junction line up with TRBD2. For CDR1 and CDR2, the germline V gene (reference sequence) lists SGHNT and YYREEE. After removal of 2 bases from V and 4 bases from J, the junction retains 4 bases not matched to a gene. The CDR3 measures 14 amino acids from cysteine to phenylalanine. The only DNA kept is the CDR3, 42 bases in frame from the first base.